The clone carrying this TCR beta chain has more than one count but fewer than ten. Its specificity is unknown. PCR was performed a second time for about 7 to 11 cycles using a sample-barcoded 5' primer and a J-beta primer mix. TCRdb reprocessed the 5' RACE reads with MiXCR, giving one entry per CDR3 protein. The table has about 830,000 distinct CDR3 sequences, roughly 64% seen once. V shed 10 bases and J shed 1 base, with 5 bases lying between them. The length of the CDR3 is 10 residues. Germline V gene lookup returns CDR1 LGHDT and CDR2 YNNKEL (reference sequence). The data derive from a study of blood T cells in healthy people across ages. General study results and limits: Long-lived donors carried more naive CD4+ cells and greater diversity than aged donors. While age rose, TCR beta diversity per million T cells dropped in a roughly linear way. It was held that the diversity estimates obtained from one million T cells were underestimates.

This clonotype was obtained from a man aged 25-40 years in good health. Material: blood. The chain employs TRBV3-1 and TRBJ2-7; the D is unclear. CDR3 protein: CATGSYEQYF. In nucleotides, the CDR3 is TGTGCCACCGGGTCCTACGAGCAGTACTTC.